This TCR beta chain was profiled in a study of blood T cell repertoires in COVID-19. Study at large: From T cells, B-cell-depleted T cells, or PBMCs came the material, which was cDNA or gDNA.

This CDR3 comprises 17 residues. V lost 3 bases to trimming and J lost 7 bases, with 24 bases between them. Per the germline V gene, CDR1 is SNHLY and CDR2 is FYNNEI. TCRdb's table, derived via immunoSEQ multiplex PCR, lists solely in-frame clones and lacks some. Here the sample spans 200,000 to 300,000 clones, around 90% being singletons. This clonotype originated in a man aged 55 to 70 who had recovered from COVID-19. Material: peripheral blood. J is TRBJ1-2 and V is TRBV2; TRBD1 is a possible D gene (6 bases). The CDR3, as DNA: TGTGCCAGCAGTGAGAGGCGGGGGCGCATCGGGGGTGCTGGCTACACCTTC. It codes for CASSERRGRIGGAGYTF.